The entry below describes one T cell receptor beta chain. Its antigen is currently unknown. The sample's treatment: roughly nine-day PBMC culture with coronavirus spike peptide pools or control peptides (ViraFEST assay). About 1.8 million PBMCs went into each well for culture with approximately 9.8 IU/ml IL-2 and 10 ug/ml peptide pools. Trimming stripped 7 bases from V and 3 bases from J, with 12 bases between. The CDR3 has 13 amino acids. Germline V gene data show CDR1 as MNHEY and CDR2 as SVGEGT. Sequencing of DNA taken from cultured CD4+ T cells relied on the Oncomine TCR Beta short-read assay. From the PCR reads, TCRdb called clonotypes with MiXCR, one entry per CDR3 protein. Of about 12,000 distinct CDR3 sequences in the sample, over 50% were seen once. These data originate in a study of vaccination and CD4 T cells after COVID-19. Overall study context: Cultures serving as controls received a peptide pool (CEFX or HIV-1 Nef) or no peptide.

Sequences were obtained from CD4+ T cells from blood, cultured in vitro. J is TRBJ1-1 and V is TRBV6-2 or TRBV6-3; D is ambiguous. The receptor's source is a human donor who had recovered from COVID-19. As DNA, the CDR3 is TGTGCCAGCAATTCTTACGGGGACACTGAAGCTTTCTTT. Translated, it gives CASNSYGDTEAFF.